The 11 T cell receptor beta chains in this list originate from one sample, sequenced in a study of cytomegalovirus exposure and HLA in healthy donors. Researchers ran the PCR with 60 Vbeta and 13 Jbeta primers. Clones were sequenced by immunoSEQ multiplex PCR, and TCRdb holds only the in-frame ones, with some missing. This table holds about 140,000 clones, 65% to 80% found once. Source material: PBMCs. These TCRs come from a woman between 40 and 50 years old in good health and CMV-seronegative.

This chain uses TRBV7-2 with TRBJ2-5; TRBD1 matches 8 bases. CDR3 length equals 14 residues. J was trimmed by 6 bases and V by 6 bases; bases with no gene match: 9. Germline CDR1 and CDR2: SGHTA and FQGNSA. CDR3 protein: CASRPAGGAQTQYF. CDR3 DNA: TGTGCCAGCAGACCGGCAGGGGGCGCGCAGACCCAGTACTTC.

V and J are TRBV28 and TRBJ1-2; D call uncertain. The CDR3 consists of 13 residues. V lost 7 bases to trimming and J lost 3 bases, with 12 bases between them. Looked up from germline, CDR1 is MDHEN and CDR2 is SYDVKM. Here the CDR3 DNA reads TGTGCCAGCACCTTGGTCGGGTACTATGGCTACACCTTC. It codes for CASTLVGYYGYTF.

This clone was detected only once. This chain connects TRBV25-1 to TRBJ1-3; D is perhaps TRBD1 (5 bases). CDR3 length: 13 amino acids. Germline V CDR1 and CDR2: MGHDK, SYGVNS. Trimming removed 4 bases at V and 6 bases at J, with 10 bases between. The CDR3 nucleotides are TGTGCCAGCAGTGTAGGGGCCGAAAACACCATATATTTT. It encodes CASSVGAENTIYF.

This clone was counted only a few times. The V and J genes are TRBV28 and TRBJ1-2; no reliable D call. There are 13 residues in the CDR3. The V end was cut by 3 bases, the J end by 3 bases, with 8 bases between. The germline CDR1 and CDR2 sequences are MDHEN and SYDVKM. DNA for the CDR3: TGTGCCAGCAGTTTGGGCAGTTACTATGGCTACACCTTC. Encoded protein: CASSLGSYYGYTF.

V is TRBV10-3 and J is TRBJ1-1; D is ambiguous. CDR1 and CDR2 from the germline V gene are ENHRY and SYGVKD. This CDR3 spans 13 amino acids. The V and J ends lost 1 base and 7 bases respectively, with 10 bases between them. CDR3 in DNA: TGTGCCATCAGTGAGTTAGTGTCGGGTGAAGCTTTCTTT. Translating it yields CAISELVSGEAFF.

The chain combines TRBV30 with TRBJ1-1; 7 bases match TRBD1. J lost 11 bases, V lost 6 bases, and 6 bases had no gene match. Germline-derived CDR1 and CDR2 are GTSNPN and SVGIG (reference sequence). This CDR3 spans 10 amino acids. The chain's CDR3 is CACGTGVAFF. CDR3 nucleotides: TGTGCCTGCGGTACAGGGGTGGCTTTCTTT. Supplemented by reference TRBV30 and TRBJ1-1, the full variable domain reads SQTIHQWPATLVQPVGSPLSLECTVEGTSNPNLYWYRQAAGRGLQLLFYSVGIGQISSEVPQNLSASRPQDRQFILSSKKLLLSDSGFYLCACGTGVAFFGQGTRLTVV.

The count of this clone is one. The gene calls are TRBV6-1 and TRBJ2-5; no clear D gene. V gave up 3 bases and J gave up 5 bases, with 7 bases separating them. The germline V gene has CDR1 MNHNS and CDR2 SASEGT. This CDR3 comprises 12 residues. The CDR3 spells CASSDQRETQYF. The CDR3, as DNA: TGTGCCAGCAGTGACCAGCGTGAGACCCAGTACTTC.

The rearrangement uses TRBV19 and TRBJ2-7; maybe TRBD1 (5 bases). The CDR3 spans 13 residues. Germline CDR1 and CDR2: LNHDA and SQIVND (reference sequence). V shed 5 bases and J shed 3 bases, with 11 bases lying between them. CDR3 sequence reads: CASSRDSLYEQYF. Here the CDR3 DNA reads TGTGCCAGTAGTCGAGACAGCCTCTACGAGCAGTACTTC.

This chain connects TRBV19 to TRBJ1-3, with D tentatively TRBD1 (6 bases). V shed 6 bases and J shed 1 base, with 19 bases lying between them. The CDR3 extends over 17 amino acids. CDR1 is LNHDA and CDR2 is SQIVND in the germline V gene (reference sequence). The CDR3 DNA is TGTGCCAGTAGCATTCCGAATTTGGGGGCATCTGGAAACACCATATATTTT. It encodes CASSIPNLGASGNTIYF.

V and J are TRBV6-5 and TRBJ2-7; 7 nucleotides line up with TRBD2. The CDR3 covers 14 residues. J was trimmed by 6 bases and V by 4 bases; bases with no gene match: 9. The germline CDR1 and CDR2 sequences are MNHEY and SVGAGI. CDR3 bases: TGTGCCAGCAGTTCCGGCCGGGAGGCCGGCGAGCAGTACTTC. It translates to CASSSGREAGEQYF.

The chain combines TRBV11-3 with TRBJ2-1, with a weak D call TRBD1 (5 bases). V lost 2 bases, J lost 5 bases, and 13 bases lay in between. CDR3 size: 15 residues. The germline V gene has CDR1 SGHNT and CDR2 YENEEA. This CDR3 reads CASSLRPGRNNEQFF. The DNA for the CDR3 is TGTGCCAGCAGCTTAAGACCAGGGCGTAACAATGAGCAGTTCTTC.